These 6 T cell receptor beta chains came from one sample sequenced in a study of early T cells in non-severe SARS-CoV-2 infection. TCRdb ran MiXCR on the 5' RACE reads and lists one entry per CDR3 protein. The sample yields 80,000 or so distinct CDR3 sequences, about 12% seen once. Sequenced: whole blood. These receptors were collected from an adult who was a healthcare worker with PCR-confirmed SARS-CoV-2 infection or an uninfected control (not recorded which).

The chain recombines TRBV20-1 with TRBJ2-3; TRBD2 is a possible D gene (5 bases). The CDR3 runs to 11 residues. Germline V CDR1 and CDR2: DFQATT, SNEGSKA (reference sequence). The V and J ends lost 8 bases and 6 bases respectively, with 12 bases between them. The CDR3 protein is CSLSDFDTQYF. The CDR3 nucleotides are TGCAGTCTTTCGGACTTTGATACGCAGTATTTT.

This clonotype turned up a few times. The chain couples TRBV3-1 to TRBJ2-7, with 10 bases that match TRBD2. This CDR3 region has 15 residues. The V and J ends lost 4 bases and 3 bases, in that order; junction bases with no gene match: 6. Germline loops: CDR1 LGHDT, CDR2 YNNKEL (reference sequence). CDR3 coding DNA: TGTGCCAGCAGCCGAAGCGGGAGGGGCGTCTACGAGCAGTACTTC. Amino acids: CASSRSGRGVYEQYF.

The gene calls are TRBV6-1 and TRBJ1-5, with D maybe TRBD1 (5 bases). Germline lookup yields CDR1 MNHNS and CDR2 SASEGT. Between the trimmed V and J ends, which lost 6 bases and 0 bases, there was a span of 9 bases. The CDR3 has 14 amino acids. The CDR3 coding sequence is TGTGCCAGCAGGGCGGACAATAGCAATCAGCCCCAGCATTTT. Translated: CASRADNSNQPQHF.

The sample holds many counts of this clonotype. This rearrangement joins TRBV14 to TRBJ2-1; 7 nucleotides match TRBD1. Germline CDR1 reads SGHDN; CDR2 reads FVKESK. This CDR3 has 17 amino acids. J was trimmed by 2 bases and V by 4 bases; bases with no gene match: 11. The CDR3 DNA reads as TGTGCCAGCAGCCCCCCAGGGGGAAGAAGTACCTACAATGAGCAGTTCTTC. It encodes CASSPPGGRSTYNEQFF.

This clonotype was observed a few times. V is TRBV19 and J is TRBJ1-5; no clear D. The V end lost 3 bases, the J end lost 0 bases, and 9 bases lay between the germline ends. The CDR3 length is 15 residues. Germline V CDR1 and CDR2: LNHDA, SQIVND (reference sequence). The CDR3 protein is CASSIAAYSNQPQHF. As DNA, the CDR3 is TGTGCCAGTAGTATCGCCGCGTATAGCAATCAGCCCCAGCATTTT.

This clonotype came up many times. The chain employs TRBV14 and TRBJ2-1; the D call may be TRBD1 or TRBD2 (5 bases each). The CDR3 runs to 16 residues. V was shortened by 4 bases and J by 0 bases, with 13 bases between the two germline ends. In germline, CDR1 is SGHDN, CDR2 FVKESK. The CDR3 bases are TGTGCCAGCAGCCGATTGGGGACGGCCTCCTACAATGAGCAGTTCTTC. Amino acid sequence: CASSRLGTASYNEQFF.